The sequence of this T cell receptor (beta chain) was determined in a study of blood T cell repertoires in COVID-19. Study details: Donors in the United States, Italy and Spain gave samples during acute or convalescent COVID-19.

This clone was observed a handful of times. The V end lost 2 bases, the J end lost 0 bases, and 8 bases lay between the germline ends. Per the germline V gene, CDR1 is SGHRS and CDR2 is YFSETQ. CDR3 length: 15 amino acids. Per the authors' pipeline: Estimation of nucleated cell counts relied on the amplification of reference gene primers. Sequenced by immunoSEQ multiplex PCR; TCRdb stores in-frame clones only, minus some. V, J and clone size are taken as reported in that table, and D and trimming were inferred from the DNA itself. The table has 200,000 to 250,000 clones, more than 80% seen once. The chain links TRBV5-1 to TRBJ2-2; unclear D gene. This sequence was found in a man aged 25-40 years with COVID-19, enrolled during active disease. Sample: peripheral blood. The CDR3 DNA reads TGCGCCAGCAGCTTCCCTCAGTCGAACACCGGGGAGCTGTTTTTT. Translation: CASSFPQSNTGELFF.